This TCR beta chain was obtained from a study of blood T cell repertoires in COVID-19. Study information: There were acute and convalescent COVID-19 samples, and they came from the United States, Italy and Spain. T cells, B-cell-depleted T cells, or PBMCs supplied cDNA or gDNA.

The data were produced by immunoSEQ multiplex PCR, yet TCRdb's version contains in-frame clones alone and is incomplete. This table has roughly 100,000 clones, 91% appearing once. V was pared by 2 bases and J by 2 bases, with 10 bases between. Germline V gene data show CDR1 as SGHTS and CDR2 as YDEGEE. The length of the CDR3 is 14 residues. The specimen sequenced was peripheral blood. The TCR was taken from a man aged 18 to 30 with acute or convalescent COVID-19. The chain uses TRBV5-8 and TRBJ1-2; possible D gene TRBD1, 5 bases. CDR3 amino acids: CASSLRGLNYGYTF. The CDR3 DNA follows: TGTGCCAGCAGCTTAAGGGGCCTAAACTATGGCTACACCTTC. Complete variable domain (other parts from reference TRBV5-8 and TRBJ1-2): EAGVTQSPTHLIKTRGQQATLRCSPISGHTSVYWYQQALGLGLQFLLWYDEGEERNRGNFPPRFSGRQFPNYSSELNVNALELEDSALYLCASSLRGLNYGYTFGSGTRLTVV.